This TCR beta chain was retrieved from a study of T cells in localized non-small cell lung cancer. This clone was recorded only once. The antigen is not known. Method: immunoSEQ multiplex PCR; TCRdb's copy keeps in-frame clones and lacks some. The top ten clones hold 6.8% of a sample with 25,000 to 30,000 clones, roughly 87% of them seen once. The V gene's germline CDR1 is SGHAT and CDR2 FQNNGV. CDR3 length: 12 residues. V lost 6 bases, J lost 4 bases, and 9 bases lay in between. Findings of the study overall: Maximal T cell clonality occurred in uninvolved adjacent lung, with tumor ranking below it. Adjacent lung exhibited a median of about 56 among the 100 most abundant tumor clones. Higher T cell density in the blood was associated with longer overall survival, whereas higher adjacent-lung clonality associated with shorter survival. Sequence data derive from only one tumor region, so heterogeneity remains possible.

This material consisted of peripheral blood, taken before any cancer treatment. The sequence was collected from an older male donor with stage I lung adenocarcinoma. The chain combines TRBV11-2 with TRBJ2-5; no definite D call. CDR3 DNA sequence: TGTGCCAGCAGTCCAAGCCGAGAGACCCAGTACTTC. It codes for CASSPSRETQYF.